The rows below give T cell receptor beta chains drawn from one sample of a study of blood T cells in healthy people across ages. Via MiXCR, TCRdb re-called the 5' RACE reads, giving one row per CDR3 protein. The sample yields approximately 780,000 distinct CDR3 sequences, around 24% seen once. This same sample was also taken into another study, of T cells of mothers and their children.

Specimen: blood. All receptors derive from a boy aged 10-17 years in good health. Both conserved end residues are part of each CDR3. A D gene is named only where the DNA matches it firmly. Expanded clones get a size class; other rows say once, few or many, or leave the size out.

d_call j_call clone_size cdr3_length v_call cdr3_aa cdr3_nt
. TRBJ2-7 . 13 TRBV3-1 CASSQDSLYEQYF TGTGCCAGCAGCCAAGATTCTCTCTACGAGCAGTACTTC
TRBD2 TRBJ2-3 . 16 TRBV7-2 CASSTTLAGVTDTQYF TGTGCCAGCAGCACCACCCTAGCGGGGGTCACAGATACGCAGTATTTT
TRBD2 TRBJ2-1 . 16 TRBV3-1 CASSELGSGGANEQFF TGTGCCAGCAGCGAACTGGGCAGCGGGGGGGCCAATGAGCAGTTCTTC
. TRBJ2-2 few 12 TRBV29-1 CSVGGATGELFF TGCAGCGTTGGGGGGGCCACCGGGGAGCTGTTTTTT
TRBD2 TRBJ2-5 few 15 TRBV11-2 CASSLDPSGPTAQYF TGTGCCAGCAGCTTAGATCCTAGCGGGCCCACGGCCCAGTACTTC
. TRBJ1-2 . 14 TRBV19 CASTQAGGGYGYTF TGTGCCAGTACGCAAGCCGGGGGTGGCTATGGCTACACCTTC
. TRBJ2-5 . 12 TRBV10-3 CATQSGEETQYF TGTGCCACCCAGTCAGGGGAAGAGACCCAGTACTTC
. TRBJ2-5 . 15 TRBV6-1 CASMSGQKLRETQYF TGTGCCAGCATGTCCGGGCAAAAACTTCGGGAGACCCAGTACTTC
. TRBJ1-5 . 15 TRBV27 CASSLEGLGNQPQHF TGTGCCAGCAGTCTCGAGGGTCTGGGCAATCAGCCCCAGCATTTT
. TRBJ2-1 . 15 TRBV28 CASSRIARATNEQFF TGTGCCAGCAGTCGGATCGCCAGGGCGACGAATGAGCAGTTCTTC
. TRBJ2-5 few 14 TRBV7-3 CASSLTGGMETQYF TGTGCCAGCAGCTTAACGGGGGGTATGGAGACCCAGTACTTC
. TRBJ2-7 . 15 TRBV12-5 CASGWLREASYEQYF TGTGCTAGTGGTTGGCTTAGAGAGGCGTCCTACGAGCAGTACTTC
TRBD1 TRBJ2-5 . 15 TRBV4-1 CARSPKGGQGETQYF TGCGCCAGAAGCCCCAAAGGGGGACAGGGAGAGACCCAGTACTTC
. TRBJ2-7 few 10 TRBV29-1 CSVRLGEQYF TGCAGCGTGCGCCTGGGCGAGCAGTACTTC
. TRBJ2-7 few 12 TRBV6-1 CATKGWLYEQYF TGTGCCACCAAGGGTTGGTTGTACGAGCAGTACTTC
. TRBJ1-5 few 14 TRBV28 CASSPQGWDQPQHF TGTGCCAGCAGTCCGCAGGGGTGGGATCAGCCCCAGCATTTT
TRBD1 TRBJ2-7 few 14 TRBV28 CASTPSGGSYEQYF TGTGCCAGCACCCCCTCAGGGGGCTCCTACGAGCAGTACTTC
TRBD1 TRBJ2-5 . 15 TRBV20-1 CSARAEDRDVETQYF TGCAGTGCTAGAGCTGAGGACAGGGATGTGGAGACCCAGTACTTC
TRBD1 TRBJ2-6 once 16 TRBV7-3 CASSWDRAAGANVLTF TGTGCCAGCAGCTGGGACAGGGCGGCTGGGGCCAACGTCCTGACTTTC
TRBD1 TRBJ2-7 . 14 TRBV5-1 CASQISGGRYEQYF TGCGCCAGCCAAATATCAGGGGGTCGCTACGAGCAGTACTTC
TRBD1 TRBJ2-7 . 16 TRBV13 CASSFSGTGGTYEQYF TGTGCCAGCAGCTTCTCTGGGACAGGGGGCACCTACGAGCAGTACTTC
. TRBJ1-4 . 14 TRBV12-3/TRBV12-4 CASSLTGQLEKLFF TGTGCCAGCAGTTTGACCGGACAACTAGAAAAACTGTTTTTT
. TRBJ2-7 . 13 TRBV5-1 CASLEENTYEQYF TGCGCCAGCTTGGAGGAGAATACCTACGAGCAGTACTTC
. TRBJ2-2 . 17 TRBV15 CATSRVFRGPNTGELFF TGTGCCACCAGCAGAGTTTTCCGGGGGCCAAACACCGGGGAGCTGTTTTTT
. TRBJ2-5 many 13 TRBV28 CASSLATQETQYF TGTGCCAGCAGTTTGGCAACCCAAGAGACCCAGTACTTC
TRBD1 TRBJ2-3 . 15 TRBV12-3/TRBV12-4 CASSPLRGQGDTQYF TGTGCCAGCAGTCCCCTACGCGGACAGGGAGATACGCAGTATTTT
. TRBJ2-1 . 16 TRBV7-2 CASSPFGGPSYNEQFF TGTGCCAGCAGCCCCTTCGGGGGGCCTTCCTACAATGAGCAGTTCTTC
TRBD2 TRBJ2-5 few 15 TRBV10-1 CASSSNGGSQETQYF TGCGCCAGCAGTAGTAACGGGGGGTCCCAAGAGACCCAGTACTTC
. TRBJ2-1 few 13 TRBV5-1 CASSRDLYNEQFF TGCGCCAGCTCACGGGACCTCTACAATGAGCAGTTTTTC
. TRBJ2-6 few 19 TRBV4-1 CASSQGRAPPLSGANVLTF TGCGCCAGCAGCCAAGGGAGGGCGCCCCCCCTCTCTGGGGCCAACGTCCTGACTTTC
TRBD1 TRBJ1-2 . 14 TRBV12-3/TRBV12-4 CASSSGQAPYGYTF TGTGCCAGCAGTTCAGGACAGGCACCCTATGGCTACACCTTC
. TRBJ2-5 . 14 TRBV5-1 CASSLASERGTQYF TGCGCCAGCAGCTTGGCTAGCGAACGGGGGACCCAGTACTTC
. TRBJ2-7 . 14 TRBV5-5 CASSTGTISYEQYF TGTGCCAGCAGCACGGGGACGATCTCCTACGAGCAGTACTTC
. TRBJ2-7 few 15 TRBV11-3 CASSSGLAPSYEQYF TGTGCCAGCAGCTCCGGGCTAGCGCCTTCCTACGAGCAGTACTTC
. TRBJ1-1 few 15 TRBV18 CASSTTTGPNTEAFF TGTGCCAGCTCAACAACGACAGGACCGAACACTGAAGCTTTCTTT
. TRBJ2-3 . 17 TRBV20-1 CSARDPWDSRGADTQYF TGCAGTGCTAGAGATCCTTGGGACTCCCGCGGCGCCGATACGCAGTATTTT
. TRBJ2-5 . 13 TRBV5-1 CASSLTFQETQYF TGCGCCAGCAGCTTGACCTTCCAAGAGACCCAGTACTTC
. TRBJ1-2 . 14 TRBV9 CASSVVDKLGGYTF TGTGCCAGCAGCGTAGTCGACAAGCTGGGTGGCTACACCTTC
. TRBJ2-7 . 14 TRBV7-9 CASSFGTPVYEQYF TGTGCCAGCAGCTTCGGGACACCAGTCTACGAGCAGTACTTC
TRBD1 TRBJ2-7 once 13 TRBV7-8 CASSLGGQGEQYF TGTGCCAGCAGCTTGGGGGGACAGGGCGAGCAGTACTTC